These T cell receptor beta chains were read from a single sample in a study of glioma-infiltrating T cells. TCRdb processed the multiplex PCR reads anew with MiXCR; each CDR3 protein has one entry. The sample lists 100,000 to 150,000 distinct CDR3 sequences; less than 30% were seen once. The sequenced sample was glioma tissue, nonneoplastic brain tissue, or PBMCs (not recorded which). The receptors derive from a human donor with low-grade glioma or glioblastoma, undergoing nonglioma brain surgery, or in good health (not recorded which). The CDR3 runs from the conserved cysteine through the conserved F or W. The D gene is left open where the match is weak. Not every row has a clone size; where given, it reads once, few, many or a size class.

>TRBD1|many|TRBV29-1|TRBJ1-6
CSVEDRGMGSPLHF
TGCAGCGTTGAGGACAGGGGAATGGGTTCACCCCTCCACTTT
>-|-|TRBV19|TRBJ2-2
CASSRISGELFF
TGTGCCAGTAGTAGGATCTCCGGGGAGCTGTTTTTT
>-|many|TRBV28|TRBJ2-5
CASSLRGLRETQYF
TGTGCCAGCAGCCTCCGGGGCCTTAGGGAGACCCAGTACTTC
>TRBD2|many|TRBV7-2|TRBJ2-5
CASSPRLAMSETQYF
TGTGCCAGCAGCCCACGACTAGCGATGTCAGAGACCCAGTACTTC
>-|once|TRBV10-3|TRBJ1-1
CAIRTTETNTEAFF
TGTGCCATCAGAACGACAGAGACGAACACTGAAGCTTTCTTT
>-|many|TRBV28|TRBJ1-2
CASSLGQGYGYTF
TGTGCCAGCAGTCTAGGGCAGGGGTATGGCTACACCTTC
>-|few|TRBV9|TRBJ1-1
CASSVVERGGTEAFF
TGTGCCAGCAGCGTAGTCGAGAGAGGAGGCACTGAAGCTTTCTTT
>-|few|TRBV10-3|TRBJ2-7
CATSGQGYEQYF
TGTGCCACCTCCGGGCAGGGCTACGAGCAGTACTTC
>TRBD2|many|TRBV7-2|TRBJ2-7
CASSLGAGSSSEQYF
TGTGCCAGCAGCTTAGGAGCGGGATCTTCTAGCGAGCAGTACTTC
>-|many|TRBV2|TRBJ2-7
CASSGRDTSWTYEQYF
TGTGCCAGCAGTGGAAGGGACACGTCTTGGACCTACGAGCAGTACTTC
>-|many|TRBV6-6|TRBJ2-3
CASSYRRTDTQYF
TGTGCCAGCAGTTACCGTCGCACAGATACGCAGTATTTT
>TRBD2|many|TRBV20-1|TRBJ2-2
CSARALAGSANTGELFF
TGCAGTGCTAGAGCACTAGCGGGGTCCGCGAACACCGGGGAGCTGTTTTTT
>-|many|TRBV19|TRBJ2-1
CASSIGTRTYNEQFF
TGTGCCAGTAGTATAGGAACTAGAACTTACAATGAGCAGTTCTTC
>-|many|TRBV19|TRBJ2-1
CASSPVIAQPSSYNEQFF
TGTGCCAGTAGTCCGGTTATAGCGCAACCGAGCTCCTACAATGAGCAGTTCTTC
>-|-|TRBV9|TRBJ2-3
CASSVVADTGDTQYF
TGTGCCAGCAGCGTAGTAGCCGATACCGGGGATACGCAGTATTTT
>TRBD2|many|TRBV6-1|TRBJ2-5
CASSPTSGSIPETQYF
TGTGCCAGCAGTCCCACTAGCGGGAGTATCCCAGAGACCCAGTACTTC
>-|many|TRBV6-1|TRBJ1-1
CASSYQMNTEAFF
TGTGCCAGCAGTTATCAGATGAACACTGAAGCTTTCTTT
>-|many|TRBV19|TRBJ2-5
CASTLSGGPSVQTQYF
TGTGCCAGTACCCTGTCGGGCGGACCCTCGGTGCAGACCCAGTACTTC
>-|-|TRBV24-1|TRBJ2-7
CATSDRAVEQYF
TGTGCCACCAGTGACAGGGCCGTCGAGCAGTACTTC
>TRBD1|many|TRBV3-1|TRBJ2-7
CASSIDRGHYEQYF
TGTGCCAGCAGCATTGACAGGGGACACTACGAGCAGTACTTC
>-|-|TRBV18|TRBJ1-3
CASSHPNLGNTIYF
TGTGCCAGCTCCCACCCAAATCTTGGAAACACCATATATTTT
>TRBD1|once|TRBV7-8|TRBJ2-6
CASILGGRGRSGANVLTF
TGTGCCAGCATCTTAGGTGGCAGGGGGCGCTCTGGGGCCAACGTCCTGACTTTC
>TRBD1|many|TRBV6-2/TRBV6-3|TRBJ2-1
CASSSTGFGNEQFF
TGTGCCAGCAGTTCGACAGGGTTTGGCAATGAGCAGTTCTTC
>-|many|TRBV19|TRBJ2-4
CASSTQGYIQYF
TGTGCCAGTAGCACTCAGGGATACATTCAGTACTTC
>-|many|TRBV2|TRBJ2-3
CASSARQRTITDTQYF
TGTGCCAGCAGTGCGCGGCAGAGGACTATCACAGATACGCAGTATTTT
>-|few|TRBV5-1|TRBJ2-1
CASSLDGSYNEQFF
TGCGCCAGCAGCTTGGACGGCTCCTACAATGAGCAGTTCTTC
>-|-|TRBV5-1|TRBJ1-4
CASSPIPSPTTNEKLSF
TGCGCCAGCAGCCCGATACCGAGCCCAACGACTAATGAAAAACTGTCTTTT
>TRBD1|many|TRBV20-1|TRBJ2-5
CSPQDRGLETQYF
TGCAGTCCGCAGGACAGGGGTTTGGAGACCCAGTACTTC
>-|many|TRBV20-1|TRBJ2-2
CSALGAWETNTGELFF
TGCAGTGCCCTTGGGGCCTGGGAAACGAACACCGGGGAGCTGTTTTTT
>TRBD2|few|TRBV4-3|TRBJ2-1
CASSPTGLAAYMSSYNEQFF
TGCGCCAGCAGCCCTACCGGACTAGCGGCGTATATGAGCTCCTACAATGAGCAGTTCTTC
>TRBD2|many|TRBV4-3|TRBJ2-7
CASSASSGSSYEQYF
TGCGCCAGCAGCGCCTCTAGCGGGAGCTCCTACGAGCAGTACTTC
>TRBD1|-|TRBV18|TRBJ1-1
CASSLGQGITEAFF
TGTGCCAGCTCTCTCGGACAGGGGATAACTGAAGCTTTCTTT
>-|many|TRBV7-9|TRBJ2-3
CASSLGSFATTDTQYF
TGTGCCAGCAGCTTAGGATCCTTTGCAACCACAGATACGCAGTATTTT
>TRBD2|-|TRBV12-3/TRBV12-4|TRBJ2-7
CASSLTQGGAYEQYF
TGTGCCAGCAGTTTAACCCAGGGAGGGGCCTACGAGCAGTACTTC
>-|-|TRBV12-3/TRBV12-4|TRBJ2-2
CASSLQSQGTATGELFF
TGTGCCAGCAGTTTACAAAGTCAGGGGACGGCCACCGGGGAGCTGTTTTTT
>-|many|TRBV2|TRBJ2-1
CASSEAPGLGLLGFF
TGTGCCAGCAGTGAAGCCCCGGGACTTGGCCTTCTTGGGTTCTTC
>TRBD2|few|TRBV9|TRBJ2-7
CASSVFNLAGVLRDEQYF
TGTGCCAGCAGCGTATTCAATCTAGCGGGAGTCCTCCGGGACGAGCAGTACTTC
>-|-|TRBV28|TRBJ1-2
CASSFGTHSYTF
TGTGCCAGCAGTTTTGGGACTCATAGCTATACCTTC
>-|many|TRBV6-4|TRBJ2-2
CASMDSLTGELFF
TGTGCCAGCATGGACAGTCTCACCGGGGAGCTGTTTTTT
>TRBD2|many|TRBV7-9|TRBJ2-3
CASTLTSGSGDTQYF
TGTGCCAGCACCCTGACTAGCGGGAGTGGAGATACGCAGTATTTT
>TRBD1|many|TRBV27|TRBJ1-1
CASSPRQGDTEAFF
TGTGCCAGCAGTCCACGACAGGGGGACACTGAAGCTTTCTTT
>-|few|TRBV14|TRBJ1-2
CASSPDLRYGYTF
TGTGCCAGCAGCCCCGACCTACGCTATGGCTACACCTTC
>TRBD1|-|TRBV5-4|TRBJ1-5
CASSVTGTGTNHSQHF
TGTGCCAGCAGCGTTACCGGGACAGGGACCAATCATTCCCAGCATTTT
>TRBD1|many|TRBV10-3|TRBJ2-1
CAISETGGNEQFF
TGTGCCATCAGTGAGACAGGGGGCAATGAGCAGTTCTTC
>-|few|TRBV19|TRBJ1-1
CASSIRASNTEAFF
TGTGCCAGTAGTATTCGGGCCTCGAACACTGAAGCTTTCTTT
>TRBD2|many|TRBV6-1|TRBJ2-3
CASSPPGLVPRTDTQYF
TGTGCCAGCAGTCCTCCGGGACTAGTCCCCCGCACAGATACGCAGTATTTT
>-|-|TRBV6-1|TRBJ1-3
CARRGNGDTIYF
TGTGCCAGAAGGGGGAACGGAGACACCATATATTTT
>-|-|TRBV7-9|TRBJ2-5
CASSHLSSGTAQETQYF
TGTGCCAGCAGCCATCTTAGTAGCGGGACAGCTCAAGAGACCCAGTACTTC